The 25 T cell receptor beta chains below all came from one sample that was sequenced in a study of blood T cell repertoires in COVID-19. The assay was immunoSEQ multiplex PCR, and TCRdb's table has in-frame clones only and misses some. The repertoire has 350,000 to 400,000 clones, more than 75% of them found once; the top ten carry roughly 1.2%. The sequenced sample consisted of PBMCs or T cells enriched from blood (not recorded which). The receptors originated from a woman aged 18-30 years who had recovered from COVID-19.

The chain recombines TRBV9 with TRBJ2-1; D perhaps matches TRBD1 (7 bases). The V gene's germline CDR1 is SGDLS and CDR2 YYNGEE. The CDR3 has 15 amino acids. Trimming took off 0 bases at V and 8 bases at J, with 15 bases between the two ends. CDR3: CASSVATGTWDEQFF. The CDR3 DNA reads TGTGCCAGCAGCGTAGCGACAGGGACTTGGGATGAGCAGTTCTTC.

This clone was seen a handful of times. This chain connects TRBV19 to TRBJ1-1, with 8 bases lining up with TRBD1. V shed 9 bases and J 3 bases; nucleotides not matched to a gene: 12. The germline V gene has CDR1 LNHDA and CDR2 SQIVND (reference sequence). This CDR3 is 15 amino acids long. The CDR3, as DNA: TGTGCCAGCAGATCAGGGGGCGTGGGCCACACTGAAGCTTTCTTT. Translated, it gives CASRSGGVGHTEAFF.

The table lists this clone with many counts. The chain is built from TRBV4-3 and TRBJ2-3; 10 bases line up with TRBD1. Trimming cost V 0 bases and J 1 base; bases outside gene matches: 4. CDR1 is LGHNA, CDR2 YSLEER, per germline. This CDR3 spans 17 amino acids. Written as DNA, the CDR3 is TGCGCCAGCAGCCAAGAAGGGGGACAGGGGCGCACAGATACGCAGTATTTT. Encoded protein: CASSQEGGQGRTDTQYF.

V and J are TRBV12-3 or TRBV12-4 and TRBJ1-1, with 7 positions matching TRBD1. V dropped 3 bases and J dropped 10; count of bases not matched to a gene: 8. The CDR3 consists of 13 residues. CDR3 loop: CASSFPRGLGAFF. The CDR3 bases are TGTGCCAGCAGTTTTCCGAGGGGGCTAGGAGCTTTCTTT.

The V and J genes are TRBV6-2 or TRBV6-3 and TRBJ2-5, with 9 bases matching TRBD1. This CDR3 comprises 15 residues. The trim removed 6 bases at V and 5 bases at J, leaving 10 bases unmatched. Germline values: CDR1 MNHEY, CDR2 SVGEGT. The CDR3 sequence is CASSSQGALGETQYF. The CDR3 DNA is TGTGCCAGCAGCTCACAGGGGGCCTTGGGGGAGACCCAGTACTTC.

This chain uses TRBV11-2 with TRBJ1-2, with D possibly being TRBD1 (6 bases). The CDR3 runs to 17 residues. Germline-derived CDR1 and CDR2 are SGHAT and FQNNGV. With 5 bases removed from V and 0 bases from J, the gap between germline ends came to 19 bases. The CDR3 sequence is CASSPLDRMGANYGYTF. As DNA, the CDR3 is TGTGCCAGCAGCCCCCTGGACAGAATGGGAGCTAACTATGGCTACACCTTC.

This clone was recorded once. The V call is TRBV18, the J call TRBJ2-3, with TRBD1 as a possible D gene (5 bases). The CDR3 is 13 residues long. V was clipped by 3 bases and J by 5 bases, with 9 bases between them. Germline values: CDR1 KGHSH, CDR2 LQKENI. CDR3 residues: CASSPQGRDTQYF. CDR3 nucleotide sequence: TGTGCCAGCTCACCGCAGGGTCGAGATACGCAGTATTTT.

Turning to this clone: Given a much more abundant clone one base away, this may be a read error. The CDR3 coding sequence is TGTGCCAGTAGTACCAGACAGAGTCAGCCCCAGCATTTT. It yields the protein CASSTRQSQPQHF. The chain links TRBV19 to TRBJ1-5; D possibly corresponds to TRBD1 (5 bases). V lost 4 bases to trimming and J lost 6 bases, with 10 bases between them. Per the germline V gene, CDR1 is LNHDA and CDR2 is SQIVND (reference sequence). The CDR3 has 13 residues.

The chain carries TRBV11-2 and TRBJ1-3; D perhaps matches TRBD1 (5 bases). Per the germline V gene, CDR1 is SGHAT and CDR2 is FQNNGV. The CDR3 spans 14 residues. V was clipped by 5 bases and J by 2 bases, with 10 bases between them. CDR3 region: CASSETGAGNTIYF. The DNA of the CDR3 is TGTGCCAGCAGCGAAACAGGAGCTGGAAACACCATATATTTT.

V gene TRBV19 combines with J gene TRBJ2-3; 12 nucleotides agree with TRBD2. Trimming at V came to 6 bases and at J to 4 bases, leaving 8 bases not matched to a gene. The V gene's germline CDR1 is LNHDA and CDR2 SQIVND (reference sequence). This CDR3 comprises 16 residues. The CDR3 sequence is CASSILAGGRSDTQYF. The DNA for the CDR3 is TGTGCCAGTAGCATCCTAGCGGGGGGGCGGTCAGATACGCAGTATTTT. The variable domain in full, completed from reference TRBV19 and TRBJ2-3, reads DGGITQSPKYLFRKEGQNVTLSCEQNLNHDAMYWYRQDPGQGLRLIYYSQIVNDFQKGDIAEGYSVSREKKESFPLTVTSAQKNPTAFYLCASSILAGGRSDTQYFGPGTRLTVL.

V usage is TRBV6-2 or TRBV6-3 and J usage is TRBJ2-6, with 10 bases identical to TRBD1. The CDR3 is made up of 17 amino acids. Trimming removed 5 bases from V and 9 bases from J; junction bases left unmatched: 13. In germline, CDR1 is MNHEY, CDR2 SVGEGT. CDR3 DNA: TGTGCCAGCAGTCAATTAGGACAGGGGGTTTCTAACAACGTCCTGACTTTC. Residues: CASSQLGQGVSNNVLTF.

The CDR3 DNA reads TGCGCCAGCAGCTCCCAGGACAGGGCCCCCTATGGCTACACCTTC. Protein product: CASSSQDRAPYGYTF. The J gene is TRBJ1-2, the V gene TRBV5-1; 8 nucleotides match TRBD1. The CDR3 consists of 15 residues. The junction had 8 bases not matched to a gene; V was cut back by 3 bases and J by 4 bases. The germline gives CDR1 SGHRS, CDR2 YFSETQ.

The gene calls are TRBV30 and TRBJ1-2; D not certain. The CDR3 length is 13 residues. Germline V gene sequence: CDR1 GTSNPN, CDR2 SVGIG (reference sequence). V was cut by 7 bases and J by 10 bases, with 22 bases left in between. The CDR3 region is CASSAGTPFIYTF. CDR3 nucleotide sequence: TGTGCCTCCAGCGCGGGCACTCCATTTATCTACACCTTC.

The genes are TRBV7-9 and TRBJ2-2, with 8 positions matching TRBD2. The CDR3 is made up of 17 amino acids. With 2 bases clipped from V and 5 bases from J, the junction kept 10 bases outside the gene matches. The V gene's germline CDR1 is SEHNR and CDR2 FQNEAQ (reference sequence). The CDR3 protein is CASSLLDSGVETGELFF. In nucleotides, the CDR3 is TGTGCCAGCAGCTTACTCGATAGCGGGGTCGAGACCGGGGAGCTGTTTTTT.

This chain connects TRBV5-1 to TRBJ2-5, with 8 bases lining up with TRBD1. Germline V gene data show CDR1 as SGHRS and CDR2 as YFSETQ. CDR3 size: 14 residues. The junction had 3 bases not matched to a gene; V was cut back by 4 bases and J by 1 base. In nucleotides, the CDR3 is TGCGCCAGCAGCCCTGGACAGGGCCAAGAGACCCAGTACTTC. Translation gives CASSPGQGQETQYF.

The chain recombines TRBV25-1 with TRBJ1-3; perhaps TRBD1 as D (6 bases). Germline CDR1 and CDR2: MGHDK and SYGVNS. This CDR3 has 15 amino acids. The V end lost 8 bases, the J end lost 0 bases, and 14 bases lay between the germline ends. CDR3 protein: CASGGLGYSGNTIYF. CDR3 sequence (DNA): TGTGCCAGCGGGGGCCTTGGGTACTCTGGAAACACCATATATTTT.

The chain is built from TRBV24-1 and TRBJ2-3, with D perhaps matching TRBD2 (6 bases). The CDR3 consists of 16 residues. V was clipped by 5 bases and J by 6 bases, with 20 bases between them. Germline CDR1 and CDR2: KGHDR and SFDVKD. The chain's CDR3 is CATSGRGSTPRDTQYF. The CDR3, as DNA: TGTGCCACCAGTGGCCGGGGGAGCACACCTAGGGATACGCAGTATTTT.

The J gene is TRBJ2-3, the V gene TRBV7-9; 16 nucleotides align to TRBD2. The V and J ends lost 4 bases and 2 bases, in that order; junction bases with no gene match: 9. Germline CDR1 SEHNR, CDR2 FQNEAQ (reference sequence). The CDR3 loop spans 19 amino acids. This chain's CDR3 is CASSWGLAGGPGFTDTQYF. The CDR3 DNA is TGTGCCAGCAGCTGGGGACTAGCGGGGGGGCCGGGATTCACAGATACGCAGTATTTT.

This clone was seen more than once but under ten times. This chain connects TRBV5-1 to TRBJ1-4, with 7 bases identical to TRBD1. The CDR3 has 14 residues. CDR1 is SGHRS, CDR2 YFSETQ, per germline. V lost 3 bases and J lost 1; bases outside the gene matches: 0. This CDR3 is CASSSGGTNEKLFF. The CDR3 region has the DNA TGCGCCAGCAGCTCAGGGGGAACTAATGAAAAACTGTTTTTT.

The V gene is TRBV19, the J gene TRBJ1-1; weak D call: TRBD1 (6 bases). The V end was cut by 4 bases, the J end by 3 bases, with 12 bases between. The CDR3 totals 14 residues. Looked up from germline, CDR1 is LNHDA and CDR2 is SQIVND (reference sequence). CDR3 in DNA: TGTGCCAGTAGTAGTTCCACAGGGCACACTGAAGCTTTCTTT. This codes for CASSSSTGHTEAFF.

The CDR3 DNA sequence: TGTGCCTGGAGCCGGGAGGCAGACTATGGCTACACCTTC. It yields the protein CAWSREADYGYTF. This rearrangement joins TRBV30 to TRBJ1-2; D is unclear. Germline CDR1 and CDR2: GTSNPN and SVGIG (reference sequence). V was shortened by 3 bases and J by 3 bases, with 11 bases between the two germline ends. The CDR3 consists of 13 residues.

The gene calls are TRBV3-1 (or the pseudogene TRBV3-2) and TRBJ1-1; 10 bases match TRBD1. V shed 3 bases and J 1 base; nucleotides not matched to a gene: 5. CDR1 and CDR2 from the germline V gene are LGHDT and YNNKEL (reference sequence). CDR3 size: 16 residues. The CDR3 sequence: CASSHPDRGRNTEAFF. The CDR3, as DNA: TGTGCCAGCAGCCACCCCGACAGGGGGCGGAACACTGAAGCTTTCTTT.

The chain combines TRBV24-1 with TRBJ2-7; D is possibly TRBD1 (6 bases). Between the trimmed V and J ends, which lost 2 bases and 1 base, there was a span of 8 bases. CDR3 length equals 14 residues. The germline V gene encodes CDR1 KGHDR and CDR2 SFDVKD. In DNA, the CDR3 is TGTGCCACCAGTGATTCGGGACAATCCTACGAGCAGTACTTC. This translates into CATSDSGQSYEQYF.

The chain employs TRBV18 and TRBJ1-3, with 7 bases that match TRBD1. Germline V gives CDR1 KGHSH, CDR2 LQKENI. This CDR3 has 15 amino acids. The trim removed 4 bases at V and 4 bases at J, leaving 7 bases unmatched. The CDR3 region is CASSRETGPGNTIYF. As DNA, the CDR3 is TGTGCCAGCTCACGGGAGACAGGGCCAGGAAACACCATATATTTT.

This clone was found a few times. This rearrangement joins TRBV5-1 to TRBJ1-1; no clear D. CDR1 is SGHRS and CDR2 is YFSETQ in the germline V gene. V dropped 2 bases and J dropped 7 bases, with 24 bases sitting between them. The CDR3 is made up of 17 amino acids. Here the CDR3 reads CASSFRLRSEDHNEAFF. Here the CDR3 DNA reads TGCGCCAGCAGCTTTAGGTTAAGGTCCGAGGATCACAATGAAGCTTTCTTT. Full variable domain (missing parts from reference TRBV5-1 and TRBJ1-1): KAGVTQTPRYLIKTRGQQVTLSCSPISGHRSVSWYQQTPGQGLQFLFEYFSETQRNKGNFPGRFSGRQFSNSRSEMNVSTLELGDSALYLCASSFRLRSEDHNEAFFGQGTRLTVV.